The T cell receptor (beta chain) described here comes from a study of shared T cell receptors in the human thymus (dated by TCRdb to the early 2020s). About the investigation overall: The study investigated the way shared, self-reactive T-cell receptor alpha chains are produced in the human thymus.

Libraries were constructed by the immunoSEQ multiplex PCR assay. What TCRdb holds here is the immuneACCESS table cut down to in-frame rearrangements. Part of the clones is not present; checked against another copy, under half of the missing clones reflect an unresolved V gene, and the others are unexplained. The sample has 500,000 to 850,000 clones on record, approximately 89% of them singletons. Roughly 0.0087% of the sample belongs to the ten largest clones. The V and J ends are trimmed by 5 bases and 4 bases, leaving 15 bases between them. CDR1 MDHEN and CDR2 SYDVKM are derived from the germline V gene. The CDR3 runs 15 amino acids, cysteine and phenylalanine included. Only CDR3 DNA is held: 45 bases, read in frame from base 1. There are a few counts of this clone. Its antigen specificity is not known. Base qualities are not provided; no much larger clone lies one nucleotide away. These records were also assigned to another study, of human thymus T cells. Per that second paper: Donors were immunologically healthy infants undergoing open corrective cardiac surgery for congenital heart defects in Finland. Thymus tissue was collected as surgical resects that were removed during corrective cardiac surgery. V and J gene segment usage appeared biased in both thymic and peripheral blood repertoires. According to the related research, thymic TCR repertoires were highly overlapping among unrelated individuals. TCR alpha and beta repertoires from roughly eight infant thymus samples and a few related peripheral blood samples were characterized in the study. The cohort included more than 5 male and two female infants, with donor ages spanning 7 to 244 days. Thymocytes were released mechanically from tissue and stored at -70 °C as pellets of about 9-32 million cells. A QIAsymphony instrument was used to extract genomic DNA from frozen cell pellets. Using the immunoSEQ multiplex PCR assay, the TCRB and TCRAD loci were amplified from a standardized quantity of quality-controlled genomic DNA. The V(D)J region was spanned by amplicons of a length sufficient to cover the CDR3 and to identify V and J genes. Through the commercial immunoSEQ service, the amplicons were sequenced on an Illumina platform. Primer bias and sequencing errors were corrected as previously described, and TCRAD and TCRB definitions were based on the IMGT database. Analysis of the repertoires was done with immunoSEQ Analyzer 3.0 and VDJTools and included basic statistics, V/J segment usage, diversity estimates, rarefaction and pairwise overlap. Diversity was estimated with Chao1, ChaoE, Efron-Thisted, Shannon and inverse Simpson indices, and also on datasets down-sampled to the smallest sample. Repertoire overlap was assessed by strict matching of CDR3 nucleotide sequence, V gene and J gene, and clustering was done by Jaccard-based multidimensional scaling. On average, roughly 800,000 unique TCRB clonotypes were obtained from thymus samples, compared with around 78,000 from blood samples.

This TCR was recovered from a boy in the first two years of life with a congenital heart defect. Donor details come from another sample of the same person, matched by shared clones. Recombination connected TRBV28 to TRBJ2-1; the D region possibly corresponds to TRBD2 (5 bases align). The sequenced sample consisted of thymocytes. This receptor carries the CDR3 CASSPLLQRYNEQFF. The DNA sequence reads TGTGCCAGCAGTCCGCTCCTCCAGCGGTACAATGAGCAGTTCTTC.